The T cell receptor beta chain under discussion was sequenced for a study of shared clonotypes between healthy human individuals. Across the whole study: Used for every donor were three CD4 naive, three CD4 memory, two CD8 naive and one CD8 memory plate. Study-level results: Naive CD4 clonotypes were shared across a few donors at roughly 5.3%.

A remark on this clone: The antigen is undetermined.

TCRdb's copy holds only in-frame clones and misses some; the assay was immunoSEQ multiplex PCR. The sample records roughly 2.1 million clones, about 93% being singletons. The CDR3 runs to 14 residues. In germline, CDR1 is SNHLY, CDR2 FYNNEI. V lost 4 bases and J lost 0, with 10 bases in between. CD45RO-negative, CCR7-positively selected cells formed the naive CD8 fraction, excluding terminally differentiated effector memory CD45RA+ cells. This TCR was recovered from a man aged 18 to 35 in good health. Some clones in this sample may be carry-over from other donors' samples. The V call is TRBV2, the J call TRBJ2-7; no definite D call. Sequencing input: naive CD8+ T cells from PBMCs. The CDR3 loop reads CASSGAGDSYEQYF. The CDR3 DNA is TGTGCCAGCAGTGGGGCAGGAGACTCCTACGAGCAGTACTTC.